This T cell receptor beta chain was obtained from a study of human T cells and chemical hapten exposure. Overall study results and limits: TCRs exceeding 1 in 1000 frequency stayed unchanged with DPC sensitization. Counts of expanded TCRs at PT1 were positively correlated with patch test score.

This clonotype showed up just a few times. What it recognizes is unknown. The study used a library that attached unique molecular identifiers to individual cDNA molecules. TCRdb ran MiXCR on the RACE reads and lists one entry per CDR3 protein. The top ten hold 1% to 1.5% of the sample, which has 89,000 or so distinct CDR3 sequences, 6.6% seen once. Noted time point: patch test 2, 6 weeks after DPC sensitization. Treatment described: therapeutic diphenylcyclopropenone sensitization with weekly scalp DPC. Only after blood had been drawn was each patch test applied. This clonotype was obtained from a young woman with alopecia areata. Some clones in this sample may be carry-over from other donors' samples. The material was whole blood, obtained in connection with sensitization to the hapten diphenylcyclopropenone (DPC).

In DNA form, the CDR3 reads TGTGCCAGCAGAGAGACCGGGACGGGAAGAGCTGAAGCTTTCTTT. Translating gives CASRETGTGRAEAFF. This chain joins TRBV6-6 and TRBJ1-1, with D possibly being TRBD1 (5 bases). V was cut by 6 bases and J by 6 bases, with 20 bases left in between. The germline V gene encodes CDR1 MNHNY and CDR2 SVGAGI (reference sequence). The CDR3 covers 15 residues.